This entry is about one TCR beta chain. J lost 5 bases, V lost 4 bases, and 12 bases had no gene match. The CDR3 consists of 15 residues. The germline V gene encodes CDR1 SGHRS and CDR2 YFSETQ. The sample comes from a study of blood T cell repertoires in COVID-19. For the study at large: The study drew acute and convalescent COVID-19 samples from the United States, Italy and Spain. T cells, B-cell-depleted T cells, or PBMCs provided the cDNA or gDNA that served as material.

TCRdb's copy holds only in-frame clones and misses some; the assay was immunoSEQ multiplex PCR. Among approximately 150,000 clones listed, about 74% were seen once. The chain recombines TRBV5-1 with TRBJ2-7; 7 bases line up with TRBD1. The sequencing sample was made of peripheral blood. The sequence came from a man aged 50 to 60 with acute or convalescent COVID-19. The DNA for the CDR3 is TGCGCCAGCAGCACTACAGGGGACAGTTCGGACGAGCAGTACTTC. As protein: CASSTTGDSSDEQYF.